This TCR beta chain was identified in a study of blood T cell repertoires in COVID-19 (TCRdb year 2020). About the study as a whole: The collaborator samples originated in the United States, Italy and Spain and spanned the acute and convalescent phases of COVID-19. The prospective study material was composed of cDNA or gDNA derived from T cells, B-cell-depleted T cells, or PBMCs. The dataset comprised deeply sampled blood TCRbeta repertoires from subjects exposed to, actively infected with, or recovered from COVID-19. The repertoires were released in a freely available public database meant as a resource for research on the immune response to SARS-CoV-2. Samples were obtained from the ongoing ImmuneRACE study (first 160 participants) and from 1,200 or so subjects provided by 6 global collaborators. Nearly every sample came with metadata listing a de-identified subject ID, COVID-19 status, age in years and sex. Where HLA class I and class II types were available, the types were taken from metadata supplied by the sample provider, not from assay-based typing. The paper as a whole reports these results and caveats: Clinical and demographic metadata were provided uncurated, with the amount varying by source and participant.

Enrolling through a virtual design, the prospective study's participants ranged in age from roughly 18 to 90 years and lived across approximately 25 United States geographic areas. In the prospective study, participants were assigned to cohorts based on the clinical history participants reported in a screening survey and a study questionnaire. Recovered participants in ImmuneRACE Cohort 3 were defined by two consecutive negative NP/OP PCR tests, clearance by a healthcare professional, or resolution of symptoms. Each participant in the prospective study had whole blood, serum and a nasopharyngeal or oropharyngeal swab collected by mobile phlebotomists. Additional blood draws and questionnaires over an approximately two-month period could optionally be provided by prospective study participants. Before DNA extraction, blood samples from the prospective study were shipped at room temperature or frozen.

V was cut back by 1 base and J by 3 bases, leaving a gap of 9 bases between them. Per the germline V gene (reference sequence), LGHDT is the CDR1 and YNNKEL is the CDR2. Its CDR3 holds 14 amino acids, cysteine through phenylalanine. Just the 42-base CDR3 DNA is kept, in frame starting at base 1. TCRbeta CDR3 regions were amplified from genomic DNA using the immunoSEQ Assay, a bias-controlled multiplex PCR. In the original analysis: The number of nucleated cells in each sample was estimated by amplification of reference gene primers within the assay. To quantify the absolute abundance of each unique TCRbeta CDR3 rearrangement, sequence reads were collapsed and filtered. Productive Simpson clonality was computed per sample as the square root of Simpson's diversity index over productive rearrangements. TCRdb limited this immuneACCESS table to in-frame rearrangements with V and J called. A share of clones is missing; checked studies link under half to unresolved V genes, and the rest is unexplained. Clone size and V and J calls were adopted from that table, with D and trimming inferred from the DNA. This sample gives approximately 270,000 clones in total; 80% to 90% of them show up just once. In total, the top ten clones hold around 2% of the sample.

A note on this clone: The target of this receptor is not known. No base quality values were provided; no much bigger clone lies one nucleotide off.

The chain was built from TRBV3-1 (or the pseudogene TRBV3-2) and TRBJ1-1; the D gene assignment is ambiguous. This clonotype originated in a woman between 50 and 59 years old who had recovered from COVID-19. The sequenced material came from PBMCs or T cells enriched from blood (not recorded which). The DNA sequence is as follows: TGTGCCAGCAGCCAAGTGCCAGGTGACACTGAAGCTTTCTTT. The translation is CASSQVPGDTEAFF.